This T cell receptor (beta chain) was identified during a study of blood T cell repertoires in COVID-19 (TCRdb year 2020). With regard to the full study: The collaborator samples originated in the United States, Italy and Spain and spanned the acute and convalescent phases of COVID-19. Nearly every sample came with metadata listing a de-identified subject ID, COVID-19 status, age in years and sex. Where available, HLA class I and class II types were taken from metadata supplied by the sample provider and were not determined by assay-based typing. The repertoires were released in a freely available public database meant as a resource for research on the immune response to SARS-CoV-2. The material from the prospective study consisted of cDNA or gDNA derived from T cells, B-cell-depleted T cells, or PBMCs. The samples were drawn from two sources: the first 160 participants of the ongoing ImmuneRACE study, and 1,254 subjects contributed by 6 global collaborators. The dataset comprised deeply sampled blood TCRbeta repertoires from subjects exposed to, actively infected with, or recovered from COVID-19.

Points on this clone: Its antigen is currently not known. It has no much larger one-base neighbor in the sample; base qualities were not kept.

TCRbeta CDR3 regions were amplified from genomic DNA using the immunoSEQ Assay, a bias-controlled multiplex PCR. From the authors' description of their analysis: The number of nucleated cells in each sample was estimated by amplification of reference gene primers within the assay. To quantify the absolute abundance of each unique TCRbeta CDR3 rearrangement, sequence reads were collapsed and filtered. Productive Simpson clonality was computed per sample as the square root of Simpson's diversity index over productive rearrangements. TCRdb obtained this table from immuneACCESS and retained in-frame rearrangements with V and J assigned. These tables miss some clones; where compared with another copy, unresolved V genes account for less than half of the shortfall, and the remainder is unexplained. V and J calls and clone size are as listed in that table; D and trimming were resolved from the DNA. Across this sample there are tens of thousands of clones, with around nine tenths seen only once. The top ten clonotypes cover roughly a tenth of the sample.

Collaborating institutions collected whole blood in K2EDTA tubes following their own protocols. For TCRbeta analysis, collaborators shipped samples as frozen whole blood, isolated PBMCs, or DNA extracted from either of those sample types. On the study overall, not on this receptor specifically: The amount of clinical and demographic metadata varied by source and participant and was provided uncurated.

The germline ends are 8 bases apart after V is trimmed by 4 bases and J by 5 bases. Via the germline V gene, CDR1 is SGHTA and CDR2 FQGTGA. Taken from cysteine to phenylalanine, the CDR3 has 13 residues. The retained sequence is limited to the CDR3, 39 bases, with the frame set at the first base. Sequenced: peripheral blood. The chain is made from TRBV7-3 and TRBJ2-2, with the D gene too uncertain to name. This clonotype originated in a human donor in a cohort sampled during active COVID-19. The CDR3 reads CASSSGRTGELFF. The DNA sequence follows: TGTGCCAGCAGCTCTGGTCGGACCGGGGAGCTGTTTTTT.